These T cell receptor beta chains were read from a single sample in a study of control samples from healthy donors and cancer patients. TCRdb keeps only in-frame clones here, not all; method: immunoSEQ multiplex PCR. The sample records more than 85,000 clones, 70% to 90% being singletons. The sample comprised PBMCs. Receptors were obtained from a woman aged 55-70 years with lung cancer. CDR3s include the opening cysteine and the closing phenylalanine or tryptophan. The D gene is left open where the match is weak. Only some rows state a clone size, as once, few, many or a class for expanded clones.

J gene,D gene,clone size,V gene,CDR3 protein,CDR3 DNA
TRBJ1-2,.,.,TRBV18,CASSRGGDYGYTF,TGTGCCAGCTCACGAGGAGGTGACTATGGCTACACCTTC
TRBJ2-3,.,.,TRBV6-5,CASSYQAGQSDTQYF,TGTGCCAGCAGTTACCAGGCGGGGCAATCAGATACGCAGTATTTT
TRBJ1-5,.,.,TRBV3-1/TRBV3-2,CASSQEGGKGSNQPQHF,TGTGCCAGCAGCCAAGAAGGGGGGAAAGGTTCGAATCAGCCCCAGCATTTT
TRBJ1-1,.,.,TRBV3-1/TRBV3-2,CASSRGRGGTEAFF,TGTGCCAGCAGCCGAGGGAGGGGTGGCACTGAAGCTTTCTTT
TRBJ2-3,.,.,TRBV27,CASSPSLDRTTDTQYF,TGTGCCAGCAGTCCCTCCCTCGACAGGACCACAGATACGCAGTATTTT
TRBJ2-1,TRBD1,.,TRBV27,CASSLYRGGEQFF,TGTGCCAGCAGTTTATACAGGGGTGGTGAGCAGTTCTTC
TRBJ2-7,TRBD2,.,TRBV27,CASRAGREEYEQYF,TGTGCCAGCCGGGCGGGACGGGAGGAGTACGAGCAGTACTTC
TRBJ1-1,.,.,TRBV2,CASSEFRGETTEAFF,TGTGCCAGCAGTGAATTTAGGGGGGAGACCACTGAAGCTTTCTTT
TRBJ1-1,.,.,TRBV18,CASSPDSFVNTEAFF,TGTGCCAGCTCACCGGATTCCTTCGTTAACACTGAAGCTTTCTTT
TRBJ2-7,.,.,TRBV12-3/TRBV12-4,CASSPRAYEQYF,TGTGCCAGCAGTCCCCGGGCCTACGAGCAGTACTTC
TRBJ2-7,TRBD1,.,TRBV13,CASSPRQGVWEGGSYEQYF,TGTGCCAGCAGCCCGAGACAGGGAGTGTGGGAAGGGGGCTCCTACGAGCAGTACTTC
TRBJ1-2,.,.,TRBV4-1,CASSQDRTGSRNGYTF,TGCGCCAGCAGCCAAGACCGAACAGGAAGCCGAAATGGCTACACCTTC
TRBJ2-5,TRBD1,few,TRBV19,CASSIHRTGKETQYF,TGTGCCAGTAGTATACATCGGACAGGGAAAGAGACCCAGTACTTC
TRBJ2-1,.,few,TRBV11-3,CASSSLGDSLYNEQFF,TGTGCCAGCAGCTCTCTAGGGGACTCGCTCTACAATGAGCAGTTCTTC
TRBJ1-1,.,.,TRBV11-2,CASRVEGEAFF,TGTGCCAGCAGGGTTGAAGGGGAAGCTTTCTTT
TRBJ1-2,TRBD1,.,TRBV6-5,CASSYRQGARGYTF,TGTGCCAGCAGTTACAGACAGGGGGCACGGGGCTACACCTTC
TRBJ2-1,TRBD2,once,TRBV4-2,CASSRIGTSGGSSYNEQFF,TGTGCCAGCAGCCGAATTGGGACTAGCGGGGGTAGCTCCTACAATGAGCAGTTCTTC
TRBJ2-1,TRBD2,.,TRBV6-4,CASSVVFGTSGRNEQFF,TGTGCCAGCAGCGTCGTATTCGGGACTAGCGGAAGAAATGAGCAGTTCTTC
TRBJ2-3,.,.,TRBV3-1/TRBV3-2,CASSQGGTSTDTQYF,TGTGCCAGCAGCCAAGGGGGAACTAGCACAGATACGCAGTATTTT
TRBJ2-5,.,.,TRBV2,CASDRRQETQYF,TGTGCCAGCGACAGGAGACAAGAGACCCAGTACTTC
TRBJ2-7,.,few,TRBV5-4,CASSLSGEQYF,TGTGCCAGCAGCTTGTCCGGCGAGCAGTACTTC
TRBJ1-1,.,.,TRBV5-1,CASSLGGYGTEAFF,TGCGCCAGCAGCTTGGGAGGGTATGGCACTGAAGCTTTCTTT
TRBJ1-5,.,.,TRBV7-9,CASSLGGGNQPQHF,TGTGCCAGCAGCCTTGGAGGGGGCAATCAGCCCCAGCATTTT
TRBJ1-2,TRBD1,.,TRBV7-2,CASSLVTGGRSNYGYTF,TGTGCCAGCAGCTTAGTTACAGGGGGAAGATCTAACTATGGCTACACCTTC
TRBJ1-2,.,once,TRBV5-1,CASSPTSGQYGYTF,TGCGCCAGCAGCCCAACTTCCGGACAGTATGGCTACACCTTC
TRBJ2-1,TRBD2,.,TRBV10-3,CAISEPPNEGLAGVSNEQFF,TGTGCCATCAGTGAGCCGCCAAACGAGGGACTAGCGGGAGTGAGTAATGAGCAGTTCTTC
TRBJ1-4,.,.,TRBV19,CASSRPGGADEKLFF,TGTGCCAGTAGTAGGCCGGGTGGGGCAGATGAAAAACTGTTTTTT
TRBJ1-1,TRBD1,.,TRBV9,CASSVITGGTEAFF,TGTGCCAGCAGCGTAATAACAGGGGGGACTGAAGCTTTCTTT
TRBJ1-1,.,.,TRBV30,CAWSVEGAGRSAEAFF,TGTGCCTGGAGTGTAGAAGGGGCCGGGAGAAGCGCTGAAGCTTTCTTT
TRBJ1-5,.,.,TRBV4-1,CASSQVDRKYQPQHF,TGCGCCAGCAGCCAAGTGGACAGAAAATATCAGCCCCAGCATTTT
TRBJ2-7,.,.,TRBV3-1/TRBV3-2,CASSQTRGEQYF,TGTGCCAGCAGCCAGACTAGGGGCGAGCAGTACTTC
TRBJ1-1,TRBD1,.,TRBV7-3,CASSQDRGRMNTEAFF,TGTGCCAGCAGCCAAGACAGGGGGCGCATGAACACTGAAGCTTTCTTT
TRBJ2-1,.,.,TRBV24-1,CATSDNPDRSNEQFF,TGTGCCACCAGTGATAATCCGGACAGATCCAATGAGCAGTTCTTC
TRBJ2-3,.,.,TRBV30,CAWSGRVGWYF,TGTGCCTGGAGCGGTCGGGTCGGGTGGTATTTT
TRBJ2-7,.,few,TRBV2,CASSPSRQPAYEQYF,TGTGCCAGCTCCCCTTCTCGACAGCCAGCCTACGAGCAGTACTTC
TRBJ1-4,TRBD1,.,TRBV5-8,CASSQTPGQASTNEKLFF,TGTGCCAGCAGCCAAACCCCAGGACAGGCTTCAACTAATGAAAAACTGTTTTTT
TRBJ2-2,TRBD2,.,TRBV11-3,CASSKGGKTGELFF,TGTGCCAGCTCGAAGGGAGGGAAGACCGGGGAGCTGTTTTTT
TRBJ1-4,.,few,TRBV6-1,CASSETATNEKLFF,TGTGCCAGCAGTGAAACAGCAACTAATGAAAAACTGTTTTTT
TRBJ2-7,.,.,TRBV19,CASSARSPAYEQYF,TGTGCCAGTAGCGCCCGCTCTCCGGCCTACGAGCAGTACTTC
TRBJ1-4,.,.,TRBV5-5,CASSGEGGEKLFF,TGTGCCAGCAGCGGGGAGGGAGGTGAAAAACTGTTTTTT